The entry below gives a single T cell receptor (beta chain) sequence along with its context. Libraries were prepared by immunoSEQ multiplex PCR; TCRdb keeps only in-frame clonotypes and omits some of them. The sample records some 30,000 clones, 88% being singletons. The CDR3 has 13 residues. Looked up from germline, CDR1 is SGDLS and CDR2 is YYNGEE. The germline V and J ends were trimmed by 2 bases and 1 base, with 4 bases remaining between them. The source of the sample is a study of stem cell transplantation in POMP-related autoinflammatory disease. Study summary: Defective thymoproteasomes were hypothesized to impair CD8+ T-cell positive selection.

The source is a human donor with POMP-related autoinflammation and immune dysregulation (PRAID). This specimen was CD4+ T cells from PBMCs, taken before stem cell transplantation. The chain is built from TRBV9 and TRBJ1-3; D gene uncertain. CDR3 amino acids: CASSVQSGNTIYF. The CDR3 DNA follows: TGTGCCAGCAGCGTGCAATCTGGAAACACCATATATTTT.